The 22 T cell receptor beta chains in this list originate from one sample, sequenced in a study of neurological immune-mediated disorders. TCRdb re-called the 5' RACE reads through MiXCR, storing one row per CDR3 protein. The top ten hold roughly 9% of the sample, which has tens of thousands of distinct CDR3 sequences, about 4.4% seen once. The material sequenced was CD4+ T cells from blood. These receptors all stem from a young man in good health.

This clonotype was counted many times. The chain is built from TRBV28 and TRBJ1-5; the D gene is possibly TRBD1 (6 bases). V was trimmed by 3 bases and J by 4 bases, leaving 10 bases between them. From germline, CDR1 is MDHEN and CDR2 SYDVKM. The CDR3 is made up of 14 amino acids. As DNA, the CDR3 is TGTGCCAGCAGTTTCGGGGGGGCGAATCAGCCCCAGCATTTT. This translates into CASSFGGANQPQHF. The whole variable domain, filled in from reference TRBV28 and TRBJ1-5, reads DVKVTQSSRYLVKRTGEKVFLECVQDMDHENMFWYRQDPGLGLRLIYFSYDVKMKEKGDIPEGYSVSREKKERFSLILESASTNQTSMYLCASSFGGANQPQHFGDGTRLSIL.

This clonotype was seen many times. V is TRBV20-1 and J is TRBJ2-3; D is perhaps TRBD2 (5 bases). The V gene's germline CDR1 is DFQATT and CDR2 SNEGSKA (reference sequence). V was cut by 6 bases and J by 4 bases, with 17 bases left in between. This CDR3 has 14 residues. This CDR3 is CSAPLVHGADTQYF. The CDR3 nucleotides read TGCAGTGCCCCCTTGGTACACGGGGCAGATACGCAGTATTTT.

This clonotype was seen many times. The chain is built from TRBV6-6 and TRBJ1-5; D unresolved. The CDR3 has 12 amino acids. Germline assignment: CDR1 MNHNY and CDR2 SVGAGI (reference sequence). Trimming took off 3 bases at V and 8 bases at J, with 8 bases between the two ends. The CDR3 nucleotides are TGTGCCAGCAGTTATGGAATGGAGCCCCAGCATTTT. Protein sequence: CASSYGMEPQHF.

This clonotype was detected ten times or more. The V gene is TRBV20-1, the J gene TRBJ1-1, with D perhaps matching TRBD1 (5 bases). CDR1 and CDR2 (germline): DFQATT, SNEGSKA (reference sequence). This CDR3 is built from 13 residues. V lost 0 bases and J lost 4, with 9 bases in between. CDR3 in amino acids: CSARDLQGTEAFF. The CDR3 DNA reads TGCAGTGCTAGAGATCTCCAGGGCACTGAAGCTTTCTTT.

This clonotype has ten or more counts. This rearrangement joins TRBV6-2 or TRBV6-3 to TRBJ1-6; possibly TRBD1 for D (5 bases). This CDR3 spans 14 amino acids. Trimming shortened V by 5 bases and J by 7 bases, and 12 bases separated the two germline ends. CDR1 and CDR2 from the germline V gene are MNHEY and SVGEGT. As DNA, the CDR3 is TGTGCCAGCAGTCCCACCAACAGGAATTCACCCCTCCACTTT. It translates to CASSPTNRNSPLHF.

Ten or more counts support this clonotype. V is TRBV6-6 and J is TRBJ2-7; 7 positions agree with TRBD1. V gave up 2 bases and J gave up 3 bases; unmatched junction bases: 1. The germline gives CDR1 MNHNY, CDR2 SVGAGI (reference sequence). The CDR3 is 13 residues long. The CDR3 loop reads CASSYRDSYEQYF. The DNA of the CDR3 is TGTGCCAGCAGTTACCGGGACAGCTACGAGCAGTACTTC.

This clonotype was recorded at least ten times. The V call is TRBV20-1, the J call TRBJ2-3; TRBD2 matches 9 bases. V trimming: 5 bases; J trimming: 6 bases; junction bases outside the gene matches: 18. The CDR3 runs to 17 residues. Per the germline V gene, CDR1 is DFQATT and CDR2 is SNEGSKA (reference sequence). The CDR3 loop reads CSADPPSGGGAGDTQYF. Here the CDR3 DNA reads TGCAGTGCTGACCCACCCTCCGGCGGGGGGGCCGGGGATACGCAGTATTTT.

At least ten counts were recorded for this clonotype. This chain's CDR3 is CASSLGRPLEAFF. For the CDR3, the DNA is TGTGCCAGCAGCTTAGGCAGGCCGCTCGAAGCTTTCTTT. The chain combines TRBV7-2 with TRBJ1-1; no definite D call. The V end lost 1 base, the J end lost 8 bases, and 11 bases lay between the germline ends. Germline CDR1 is SGHTA and CDR2 is FQGNSA. The CDR3 has 13 amino acids.

At least ten counts were recorded for this clonotype. The gene calls are TRBV20-1 and TRBJ2-7; D assignment may be TRBD1 or TRBD2 (5 bases each). The CDR3 extends over 16 amino acids. CDR1 DFQATT and CDR2 SNEGSKA come from the germline V gene (reference sequence). Trimming removed 3 bases at V and 6 bases at J, with 24 bases between. This CDR3 is CSASSGLLGWDREQYF. DNA for the CDR3: TGCAGTGCTAGCTCCGGCCTGCTCGGCTGGGACCGCGAGCAGTACTTC.

This clonotype was counted ten times or more. The chain links TRBV6-2 or TRBV6-3 to TRBJ1-5; D gene uncertain. Germline V gene data show CDR1 as MNHEY and CDR2 as SVGEGT. The CDR3 totals 14 residues. V was clipped by 6 bases and J by 4 bases, with 13 bases between them. The CDR3 DNA follows: TGTGCCAGCAGGGGTACAGTATCAAATCAGCCCCAGCATTTT. Its translation: CASRGTVSNQPQHF.

The chain combines TRBV20-1 with TRBJ2-1, with 8 bases identical to TRBD2. This CDR3 comprises 13 residues. CDR1 is DFQATT and CDR2 is SNEGSKA in the germline V gene (reference sequence). J was trimmed by 7 bases and V by 4 bases; bases with no gene match: 6. This chain's CDR3 is CSAIRGGLNEQFF. The DNA for the CDR3 is TGCAGTGCTATCCGGGGGGGGCTAAATGAGCAGTTCTTC.

The sample holds many counts of this clonotype. This chain links TRBV15 with TRBJ1-2, with D unclear. The length of the CDR3 is 13 residues. Deletions cut 4 bases from V and 1 base from J, with 7 bases between. Germline CDR1 is LNHNV and CDR2 is YYDKDF (reference sequence). The DNA of the CDR3 is TGTGCCACCAGCATACGGGATAACTATGGCTACACCTTC. The encoded protein is CATSIRDNYGYTF.

This clonotype came up many times. V usage is TRBV7-2 and J usage is TRBJ2-5; no reliable D call. This CDR3 is 13 amino acids long. Per germline, CDR1 SGHTA and CDR2 FQGNSA. Trimming removed 1 base from V and 4 bases from J, with 7 bases in between. The CDR3 loop reads CASSLVGRETQYF. CDR3 bases: TGTGCCAGCAGCTTAGTTGGCCGAGAGACCCAGTACTTC.

This clonotype was detected many times. The V gene is TRBV11-3, the J gene TRBJ1-5; D not certain. Trimming cost V 2 bases and J 2 bases, with 19 bases left between them. The CDR3 totals 18 residues. CDR1 is SGHNT, CDR2 YENEEA, per germline. CDR3 DNA sequence: TGTGCCAGCAGCTTACGCGCTCGGAATGACCGAGGCAATCAGCCCCAGCATTTT. Its translation: CASSLRARNDRGNQPQHF.

This clonotype was observed many times. This chain links TRBV7-2 with TRBJ1-5; TRBD1 is a possible D gene (6 bases). V gave up 5 bases and J gave up 0 bases, with 8 bases separating them. Germline CDR1 is SGHTA and CDR2 is FQGNSA. This CDR3 has 14 residues. The CDR3: CASSAGVSNQPQHF. The CDR3 coding sequence is TGTGCCAGCAGCGCAGGGGTTAGCAATCAGCCCCAGCATTTT.

This clonotype was detected ten times or more. CDR3 DNA: TGTGCCTGGAGTTTCCCCGGGACGGTGAACACTGAAGCTTTCTTT. Its protein is CAWSFPGTVNTEAFF. The chain links TRBV30 to TRBJ1-1; perhaps TRBD1 as D (5 bases). V shed 2 bases and J shed 0 bases, with 13 bases lying between them. Germline loops: CDR1 GTSNPN, CDR2 SVGIG (reference sequence). The CDR3 has 15 amino acids. Drawing the rest from reference TRBV30 and TRBJ1-1, the complete variable domain is SQTIHQWPATLVQPVGSPLSLECTVEGTSNPNLYWYRQAAGRGLQLLFYSVGIGQISSEVPQNLSASRPQDRQFILSSKKLLLSDSGFYLCAWSFPGTVNTEAFFGQGTRLTVV.

This clonotype was seen repeatedly, ten times or more. This chain links TRBV5-1 with TRBJ2-6; a possible D gene is TRBD2 (5 bases). Looked up from germline, CDR1 is SGHRS and CDR2 is YFSETQ. The CDR3 spans 17 residues. The germline V and J ends were trimmed by 7 bases and 1 base, with 18 bases remaining between them. The CDR3 here is CASLNLPGGSGANVLTF. The CDR3 DNA is TGCGCCAGCCTTAACCTACCAGGCGGGTCTGGGGCCAACGTCCTGACTTTC.

At least ten counts were recorded for this clonotype. This chain uses TRBV21-1 with TRBJ2-6; the tabulated D call, TRBD1, remains unverified against the DNA. TRBV21-1 is listed as a pseudogene. The CDR3 totals 21 residues. The CDR3 sequence: CASSESSGTGGCYLGANVLTF. The CDR3 bases are TGTGCCAGCAGCGAAAGTTCCGGGACAGGGGGCTGCTATCTTGGGGCCAACGTCCTGACTTTC.

This clonotype appeared many times. The V call is TRBV18, the J call TRBJ2-2; D uncertain. The germline CDR1 and CDR2 sequences are KGHSH and LQKENI. The V and J ends lost 2 bases and 0 bases respectively, with 13 bases between them. The CDR3 is 17 residues long. In nucleotides, the CDR3 is TGTGCCAGCTCACCATACAACGCAGGCGCGAACACCGGGGAGCTGTTTTTT. It translates to CASSPYNAGANTGELFF. The entire variable domain, with the rest obtained from reference TRBV18 and TRBJ2-2, is as follows: NAGVMQNPRHLVRRRGQEARLRCSPMKGHSHVYWYRQLPEEGLKFMVYLQKENIIDESGMPKERFSAEFPKEGPSILRIQQVVRGDSAAYFCASSPYNAGANTGELFFGEGSRLTVL.

Many counts were recorded for this clonotype. This chain joins TRBV3-1 and TRBJ2-1, with D hard to call. The germline V gene encodes CDR1 LGHDT and CDR2 YNNKEL (reference sequence). The CDR3 spans 11 residues. V was cut by 3 bases and J by 3 bases, with 0 bases left in between. CDR3 amino acids: CASSHYNEQFF. The CDR3, as DNA: TGTGCCAGCAGCCACTACAATGAGCAGTTCTTC.

At least ten counts were recorded for this clonotype. The V call is TRBV6-2 or TRBV6-3, the J call TRBJ2-3; a possible D gene is TRBD1 (6 bases). CDR1 and CDR2 (germline): MNHEY, SVGEGT. V dropped 4 bases and J dropped 3 bases, with 8 bases sitting between them. The CDR3 has 13 amino acids. The CDR3 sequence: CASSFGQTDTQYF. The DNA for the CDR3 is TGTGCCAGCAGTTTCGGACAGACAGATACGCAGTATTTT.

In its sample, this clonotype was seen many times. The CDR3 loop reads CASSEIKGQPQHF. The DNA of the CDR3 is TGTGCCAGCTCAGAAATCAAAGGTCAGCCCCAGCATTTT. The chain recombines TRBV18 with TRBJ1-5; D remains ambiguous. The CDR3 is made up of 13 amino acids. Germline loops: CDR1 KGHSH, CDR2 LQKENI. V was cut by 5 bases and J by 6 bases, with 11 bases left in between. Complete variable domain (other parts from reference TRBV18 and TRBJ1-5): NAGVMQNPRHLVRRRGQEARLRCSPMKGHSHVYWYRQLPEEGLKFMVYLQKENIIDESGMPKERFSAEFPKEGPSILRIQQVVRGDSAAYFCASSEIKGQPQHFGDGTRLSIL.